The rows below give T cell receptor beta chains drawn from one sample of a study of cytomegalovirus exposure and HLA in healthy donors. Generated by immunoSEQ multiplex PCR, the TCRdb table keeps only in-frame clones and is missing some. The repertoire has 120,000 or so clones, 88% of them found once; the top ten carry about 1.5%. The sequenced sample was PBMCs. The receptors originated from a man aged 25-40 years in good health and CMV-seronegative. Both conserved end residues are part of each CDR3. A D gene is named only where the DNA matches it firmly. Clone size is stated in some rows and not others, as once, few, many or a class when expanded.

j_call d_call clone_size v_call cdr3_aa cdr3_nt
TRBJ1-1 - - TRBV7-9 CASSPLLGGTEAFF TGTGCCAGCAGCCCCCTTTTGGGAGGGACTGAAGCTTTCTTT
TRBJ2-7 - - TRBV30 CAWSGDYEQYF TGTGCCTGGAGTGGAGACTACGAGCAGTACTTC
TRBJ2-3 TRBD1 few TRBV30 CAWGTGSDTQYF TGTGCCTGGGGGACAGGCTCCGATACGCAGTATTTT
TRBJ2-7 - - TRBV14 CASSQDFLSYEQYF TGTGCCAGCAGCCAAGATTTCCTCTCCTACGAGCAGTACTTC
TRBJ2-5 TRBD2 - TRBV15 CATSVPGGTQYF TGTGCCACCAGCGTCCCGGGGGGGACCCAGTACTTC
TRBJ2-1 - - TRBV5-1 CASSLILREQFF TGCGCCAGCAGCTTGATACTGCGTGAGCAGTTCTTC
TRBJ2-7 - - TRBV9 CASSVDGGAYEQYF TGTGCCAGCAGCGTAGACGGCGGAGCCTACGAGCAGTACTTC
TRBJ2-3 - - TRBV5-1 CASRQGSSDTQYF TGCGCCAGCAGACAGGGTAGCTCAGATACGCAGTATTTT
TRBJ1-4 - - TRBV30 CAWSPRWAATNEKLFF TGTGCCTGGAGTCCCCGGTGGGCAGCAACTAATGAAAAACTGTTTTTT
TRBJ1-3 - - TRBV9 CASSVDPGTSGNTIYF TGTGCCAGCAGCGTAGATCCGGGAACCTCTGGAAACACCATATATTTT
TRBJ1-2 - few TRBV5-5 CASSLGDYGYTF TGTGCCAGCAGCTTGGGCGACTATGGCTACACCTTC
TRBJ2-3 TRBD1 few TRBV27 CASSRQGVDTQYF TGTGCCAGCAGCCGACAGGGGGTAGATACGCAGTATTTT
TRBJ1-2 - - TRBV19 CASSMDRYGYTF TGTGCCAGTAGTATGGACAGATATGGCTACACCTTC
TRBJ2-7 - - TRBV4-1 CASSQEMRATYEQYF TGCGCCAGCAGCCAAGAAATGAGGGCCACCTACGAGCAGTACTTC
TRBJ2-1 TRBD2 - TRBV27 CASSLGLAGVGAYNEQFF TGTGCCAGCAGTTTGGGACTAGCGGGAGTAGGGGCCTACAATGAGCAGTTCTTC
TRBJ2-3 - - TRBV27 CASSLGVTQYF TGTGCCAGCAGTCTAGGGGTTACGCAGTATTTT
TRBJ2-4 TRBD2 - TRBV7-8 CASSLGGAKNIQYF TGTGCCAGCAGCTTGGGGGGGGCCAAAAACATTCAGTACTTC
TRBJ1-4 TRBD1 once TRBV6-5 CASSYSTGVGEKLFF TGTGCCAGCAGTTACTCCACAGGGGTCGGGGAAAAACTGTTTTTT
TRBJ2-7 - - TRBV7-9 CASSLYPTAAPYEQYF TGTGCCAGCAGCTTATATCCCACAGCCGCACCCTACGAGCAGTACTTC
TRBJ2-5 TRBD1 - TRBV18 CASSHTGTAEETQYF TGTGCCAGCTCACACACCGGGACAGCTGAAGAGACCCAGTACTTC
TRBJ2-7 TRBD2 - TRBV5-1 CASSFDSGVSYEQYF TGCGCCAGCAGCTTTGATAGCGGGGTCTCCTACGAGCAGTACTTC
TRBJ2-5 - - TRBV9 CASSFRGVVQETQYF TGTGCCAGCAGCTTCCGGGGAGTGGTCCAAGAGACCCAGTACTTC
TRBJ2-2 - - TRBV5-1 CASSLLSAEVRTGELFF TGCGCCAGCAGCTTGTTGAGTGCAGAGGTCCGCACCGGGGAGCTGTTTTTT
TRBJ1-1 TRBD1 - TRBV11-3 CASSNRQGANTEAFF TGTGCCAGCAGCAATAGACAGGGGGCCAACACTGAAGCTTTCTTT
TRBJ2-1 - - TRBV2 CASRGVAPYNEQFF TGTGCCAGCAGAGGGGTGGCCCCCTACAATGAGCAGTTCTTC
TRBJ2-7 - - TRBV7-9 CASPPGQIDSYEQYF TGTGCCAGCCCACCCGGACAGATCGACTCCTACGAGCAGTACTTC
TRBJ2-1 - - TRBV2 CASIGSSYNEQFF TGTGCCAGCATCGGGAGCTCCTACAATGAGCAGTTCTTC
TRBJ1-1 - once TRBV25-1 CASAFTSGIWTEAFF TGTGCCAGCGCCTTCACCTCGGGGATCTGGACTGAAGCTTTCTTT
TRBJ2-7 - - TRBV5-5 CASSLPGVSYEQYF TGTGCCAGCAGCTTGCCAGGGGTATCCTACGAGCAGTACTTC
TRBJ2-7 - - TRBV30 CAWGDALFSEQYF TGTGCCTGGGGAGACGCTCTTTTTTCCGAGCAGTACTTC
TRBJ2-1 TRBD2 - TRBV14 CASSQEVASGYYNEQFF TGTGCCAGCAGCCAAGAAGTGGCTAGCGGTTACTACAATGAGCAGTTCTTC
TRBJ2-3 - - TRBV7-6 CASSLGETGNTDTQYF TGTGCCAGCAGCTTAGGGGAGACAGGCAACACAGATACGCAGTATTTT
TRBJ2-1 - - TRBV6-5 CASRVLVGSYNEQFF TGTGCCAGCAGGGTTTTAGTTGGCTCCTACAATGAGCAGTTCTTC
TRBJ2-1 TRBD2 - TRBV29-1 CSGTRSDEQFF TGCAGCGGGACTAGATCGGATGAGCAGTTCTTC
TRBJ2-2 TRBD1 - TRBV11-3 CASSLEGQKNTGELFF TGTGCCAGCAGCTTAGAGGGACAGAAGAACACCGGGGAGCTGTTTTTT
TRBJ2-3 - - TRBV9 CASSADSYTQYF TGTGCCAGCAGCGCGGACTCCTATACGCAGTATTTT
TRBJ2-6 - - TRBV7-2 CASANSPSSGANVLTF TGTGCCAGCGCCAATAGTCCATCCTCTGGGGCCAACGTCCTGACTTTC
TRBJ1-2 - - TRBV7-9 CASSGQLLGGYTF TGTGCCAGCAGCGGTCAACTCCTCGGGGGCTACACCTTC
TRBJ1-1 - - TRBV5-1 CASSDETGTTEAFF TGCGCCAGCAGCGACGAGACAGGTACCACTGAAGCTTTCTTT
TRBJ1-2 - few TRBV6-6 CASSYTAYYGYTF TGTGCCAGCAGTTACACAGCCTACTATGGCTACACCTTC
TRBJ2-7 - - TRBV6-6 CASSYAYQGKIYEQYF TGTGCCAGCAGTTACGCGTATCAGGGGAAGATCTACGAGCAGTACTTC
TRBJ2-1 TRBD2 - TRBV5-1 CASRTSEPYNEQFF TGCGCCAGCCGAACTAGCGAACCCTACAATGAGCAGTTCTTC
TRBJ2-6 - - TRBV5-4 CASSLGDRPGANVLTF TGTGCCAGCAGCCTCGGAGACAGGCCTGGGGCCAACGTCCTGACTTTC
TRBJ2-3 - - TRBV5-6 CASSLTAGLTDTQYF TGTGCCAGCAGCTTGACGGCAGGGTTAACAGATACGCAGTATTTT
TRBJ2-7 - - TRBV4-1 CASSQRDAETYEQYF TGCGCCAGCAGCCAGCGGGACGCAGAGACCTACGAGCAGTACTTC
TRBJ1-2 TRBD1 few TRBV6-6 CASSYSRQGGNYGYTF TGTGCCAGCAGTTACTCTCGGCAGGGGGGTAACTATGGCTACACCTTC
TRBJ2-7 - - TRBV6-1 CASTGQGVYDEQYF TGTGCCAGCACTGGACAAGGGGTTTACGACGAGCAGTACTTC